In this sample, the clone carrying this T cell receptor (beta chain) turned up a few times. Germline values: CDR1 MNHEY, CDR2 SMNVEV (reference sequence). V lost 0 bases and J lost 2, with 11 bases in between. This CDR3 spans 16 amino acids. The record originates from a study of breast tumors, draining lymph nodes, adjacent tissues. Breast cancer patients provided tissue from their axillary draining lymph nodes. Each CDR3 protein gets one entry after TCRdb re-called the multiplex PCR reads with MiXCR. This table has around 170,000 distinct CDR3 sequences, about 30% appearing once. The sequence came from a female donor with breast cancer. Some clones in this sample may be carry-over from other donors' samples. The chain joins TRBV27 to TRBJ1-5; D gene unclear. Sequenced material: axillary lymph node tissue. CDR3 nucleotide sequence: TGTGCCAGCAGTTTATCCCGTGGGGTTGGCAATCAGCCCCAGCATTTT. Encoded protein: CASSLSRGVGNQPQHF.